The entry below gives a single T cell receptor (beta chain) sequence along with its context. This clone has more than one count but fewer than ten. The target of this receptor is not known. The record has no base qualities; no much larger clone is one base away. TCRbeta CDR3 regions were amplified from genomic DNA using the immunoSEQ Assay, a bias-controlled multiplex PCR. The authors' pipeline ran thus. The number of nucleated cells in each sample was estimated from the amplification of reference gene primers within the assay. Sequence reads were collapsed and filtered to measure the absolute abundance of every unique TCRbeta CDR3 rearrangement. For each sample, productive Simpson clonality was calculated by taking the square root of Simpson's diversity index across productive rearrangements. TCRdb took over this immuneACCESS table, retaining in-frame rearrangements with V and J assigned. Such tables are incomplete; in checked studies, under half of the missing clones stem from an unresolved V gene, and the remainder is unexplained. D and trimming come from the DNA, and the V and J calls and clone size come from that table. This sample comprises about 480,000 clones, roughly nine tenths of them detected only once. Clones ranked in the top ten supply 0.75% to 0.9% of the sample.

One collaborating source in Seattle enrolled patients while the patients were actively infected and followed the patients over time throughout the course of disease. The collaborating institutions used their own protocols to collect whole blood in K2EDTA tubes. For TCRbeta analysis, collaborator samples were shipped as frozen whole blood, as isolated PBMCs, or as DNA extracted from either sample type. This sample stems from a study of blood T cell repertoires in COVID-19 (dated by TCRdb to about 2020). Some background on the complete study: The collaborator samples originated in the United States, Italy and Spain and spanned the acute and convalescent phases of COVID-19. The material from the prospective study consisted of cDNA or gDNA derived from T cells, B-cell-depleted T cells, or PBMCs. The dataset comprised deeply sampled blood TCRbeta repertoires from subjects exposed to, actively infected with, or recovered from COVID-19. The repertoires were released in a freely available public database meant as a resource for research on the immune response to SARS-CoV-2. The samples were drawn from two sources: the first 160 participants of the ongoing ImmuneRACE study, and 1,000 to 1,500 subjects contributed by 6 global collaborators. A de-identified subject ID, COVID-19 status, age in years and sex were almost always included in the sample metadata. Where HLA class I and class II types were available, the types were taken from metadata supplied by the sample provider, not from assay-based typing.

The full study reports these points: Clinical and demographic metadata were provided uncurated, with the amount varying by source and participant.

There are 13 amino acids in the CDR3, from cysteine to phenylalanine inclusive. Here the CDR3 DNA is all that survives: 39 bases in frame from base 1. V sheds 5 bases and J sheds 2 bases, leaving 9 bases between their ends. For CDR1 and CDR2, the germline V gene lists SGDLS and YYNGEE. The sequence was collected from a young man with COVID-19, enrolled during active disease. The sequence links TRBV9 to TRBJ2-3, with TRBD2 tentatively as D gene (6 bases match). The sequenced material came from peripheral blood. The CDR3 reads as follows: CASRREDTDTQYF. The DNA is TGTGCCAGCAGGCGGGAAGACACAGATACGCAGTATTTT.